The present TCR beta chain was sequenced within a study of cytomegalovirus exposure and HLA in healthy donors. With respect to this clone: The target antigen is unknown.

Germline V gives CDR1 SGHRS, CDR2 YFSETQ. The CDR3 is 15 amino acids. With 3 bases removed from V and 1 base from J, the gap between germline ends came to 13 bases. Findings and caveats of the study: A reported reduction in N-insertions relative to the roughly 610-donor mean was seen in an Asian-associated ancestry cluster in a later analysis.

The PCR was carried out with 60 Vbeta primers and 13 Jbeta primers. Clones were read by immunoSEQ multiplex PCR, and TCRdb kept only the in-frame ones, dropping some. This sample has 180,000 or so clones, with more than 65% found just once. The sample was PBMCs. The chain recombines TRBV5-1 with TRBJ1-1; possible D gene TRBD1, 5 bases. The TCR originated in a female donor in good health and CMV-seronegative. The CDR3 loop reads CASSSGAGANTEAFF. The CDR3 DNA sequence: TGCGCCAGCAGCTCTGGGGCAGGAGCGAACACTGAAGCTTTCTTT.